These T cell receptor beta chains were read from a single sample in a study of blood T cells in healthy people across ages. Using its own MiXCR run on the 5' RACE reads, TCRdb lists one record per CDR3 protein. The profile shows about 630,000 distinct CDR3 sequences, 20% to 25% of them singletons. Sequencing used blood. The receptors originated from a man in his sixties or seventies in good health. Both conserved end residues are part of each CDR3. D genes are given only for firm matches. Not all rows give a size; the values are once, few, many and, for expanded clones, a class.

J	V	size	D	CDR3	DNA
TRBJ2-1	TRBV9	NA	TRBD2	CASSVGLKLVTTGTSIYNEQFF	TGTGCCAGCAGCGTAGGCCTAAAGCTCGTCACGACAGGGACTAGCATCTACAATGAGCAGTTCTTC
TRBJ2-1	TRBV28	many	TRBD2	CATRRTSGSIYNEQFF	TGTGCCACCCGTCGGACTAGCGGGAGTATATACAATGAGCAGTTCTTC
TRBJ2-5	TRBV20-1	many	NA	CSASILVAETQYF	TGCAGTGCTAGTATCCTAGTTGCAGAGACCCAGTACTTC
TRBJ1-4	TRBV28	NA	NA	CASSRRTEKLFF	TGTGCCAGCAGCCGACGAACTGAAAAACTGTTTTTT
TRBJ2-6	TRBV3-1	few	TRBD1	CASSPRTGGAGANVLTF	TGTGCCAGCAGCCCTAGAACAGGGGGCGCTGGGGCCAACGTCCTGACTTTC
TRBJ1-2	TRBV7-9	NA	NA	CASSRTDYGYTF	TGTGCCAGCAGCCGGACGGACTATGGCTACACCTTC
TRBJ1-6	TRBV5-1	NA	NA	CASGLEGKGNSPLHF	TGCGCCAGCGGCTTGGAAGGGAAGGGTAATTCACCCCTCCACTTT
TRBJ1-2	TRBV27	few	NA	CASSLSPGGDWGYGYTF	TGTGCCAGCAGTTTATCCCCCGGGGGAGATTGGGGCTATGGCTACACCTTC
TRBJ2-7	TRBV10-3	many	NA	CAIMASGSYEQYF	TGTGCCATCATGGCCTCCGGCTCCTACGAGCAGTACTTC
TRBJ2-7	TRBV7-6	NA	NA	CASSPYPPGVGNEQYF	TGTGCCAGCAGTCCTTACCCCCCGGGAGTGGGAAACGAGCAGTACTTC
TRBJ2-4	TRBV20-1	few	NA	CSARLSYKEAKNIQYF	TGCAGTGCTAGACTCTCATACAAGGAGGCCAAAAACATTCAGTACTTC
TRBJ2-7	TRBV12-3/TRBV12-4	few	NA	CASSLGGQVYEQYF	TGTGCCAGCAGTTTGGGAGGTCAGGTCTACGAGCAGTACTTC
TRBJ1-5	TRBV21-1	NA	NA	CASSKAEGVGQPQHF	TGTGCCAGCAGCAAAGCCGAGGGGGTAGGGCAGCCCCAGCATTTT
TRBJ1-5	TRBV27	NA	TRBD1	CASNHDRGLPHSNQPQHF	TGTGCCAGCAATCATGACAGGGGGCTACCTCATAGCAATCAGCCCCAGCATTTT
TRBJ2-3	TRBV7-2	NA	NA	CAGSFVHGGLTDTQYF	TGTGCCGGCAGCTTCGTACACGGAGGTCTCACAGATACGCAGTATTTT
TRBJ1-5	TRBV28	few	TRBD1	CASSDRTGRRTSNQPQHF	TGTGCCAGCAGCGACCGGACAGGGAGGAGGACAAGCAATCAGCCCCAGCATTTT
TRBJ2-7	TRBV28	NA	NA	CASKVGSSYEQYF	TGTGCCAGCAAGGTCGGCTCCTCCTACGAGCAGTACTTC
TRBJ2-6	TRBV6-1	NA	NA	CAGRQNSGANVLTF	TGTGCCGGCAGGCAGAACTCTGGGGCCAACGTCCTGACTTTC
TRBJ2-1	TRBV5-1	few	NA	CASSLAGENYNEQFF	TGCGCCAGCAGCTTGGCCGGGGAAAACTACAATGAGCAGTTCTTC
TRBJ1-1	TRBV18	few	TRBD1	CASSPGTGQNTEAFF	TGTGCCAGCTCACCCGGGACAGGGCAGAACACTGAAGCTTTCTTT
TRBJ2-1	TRBV25-1	NA	TRBD1	CASTGTGGLDEQFF	TGTGCCAGTACCGGGACAGGGGGCCTGGATGAGCAGTTCTTC
TRBJ2-5	TRBV20-1	NA	TRBD1	CSAKGGQGQETQYF	TGCAGTGCTAAAGGGGGCCAGGGGCAAGAGACCCAGTACTTC
TRBJ2-3	TRBV2	many	NA	CASSLTWNTQYF	TGTGCCAGCAGTTTGACCTGGAATACGCAGTATTTT
TRBJ2-5	TRBV7-2	NA	NA	CASSLGPGATQYF	TGTGCCAGCAGCCTGGGACCTGGCGCGACCCAGTACTTC
TRBJ2-7	TRBV3-1	NA	NA	CASSQGLDTYEQYF	TGTGCCAGCAGCCAAGGCCTAGATACCTACGAGCAGTACTTC
TRBJ2-7	TRBV14	few	TRBD1	CASSQGRGPLYEQYF	TGTGCCAGCAGCCAGGGAAGGGGGCCCCTCTACGAGCAGTACTTC